The rows below give T cell receptor beta chains drawn from one sample of a study of T cells in Graves' hyperthyroidism and ophthalmopathy. MiXCR was run by TCRdb on the multiplex PCR reads, yielding one entry per CDR3 protein. The sample records hundreds of thousands of distinct CDR3 sequences, just under 20% being singletons. The sample was blood. The receptors here all came from a man aged 35-49 years with Graves' ophthalmopathy. The CDR3 runs from the conserved cysteine through the conserved F or W. The D gene is left open where the match is weak. Only part of the rows carry a size: once, few, many, or a class if the clone is expanded.

NA	TRBJ2-7	many	TRBV3-1	CASSQGRTSYEQYF	TGTGCCAGCAGCCAAGGACGGACCTCCTACGAGCAGTACTTC
TRBD2	TRBJ2-5	few	TRBV7-6	CASSQPGLGNQETQYF	TGTGCCAGCAGCCAACCGGGACTAGGGAACCAAGAGACCCAGTACTTC
NA	TRBJ1-4	few	TRBV4-1	CASSQPDRRREKLFF	TGCGCCAGCAGCCAACCGGATAGGCGCCGGGAAAAACTGTTTTTT
NA	TRBJ2-3	NA	TRBV20-1	CSARGWTDGTDTQYF	TGCAGTGCTAGAGGTTGGACAGACGGCACAGATACGCAGTATTTT
TRBD2	TRBJ2-3	many	TRBV29-1	CSEGMGTSGSTQYF	TGCAGCGAGGGGATGGGGACTAGCGGGAGTACGCAGTATTTT
NA	TRBJ1-6	NA	TRBV12-3/TRBV12-4	CASSLGRPYSPLHF	TGTGCCAGCAGTCTGGGGCGGCCGTATTCACCCCTCCACTTT
NA	TRBJ1-2	NA	TRBV3-1	CASNQGFGGVVYTF	TGTGCCAGCAACCAAGGTTTCGGAGGGGTTGTCTACACCTTC
NA	TRBJ2-5	many	TRBV7-9	CASSSVQETQYF	TGTGCCAGCAGCTCGGTACAAGAGACCCAGTACTTC
NA	TRBJ2-7	many	TRBV28	CASSQYHQGYEQYF	TGTGCCAGCAGCCAATACCATCAGGGTTACGAGCAGTACTTC
NA	TRBJ2-5	few	TRBV5-5	CASSLGTDTLQETQYF	TGTGCCAGCAGCTTGGGTACGGACACGCTCCAAGAGACCCAGTACTTC
NA	TRBJ2-2	NA	TRBV19	CASSTRGLTNTGELFF	TGTGCCAGTAGTACCAGGGGACTTACGAACACCGGGGAGCTGTTTTTT
TRBD1	TRBJ2-5	few	TRBV20-1	CSAPRGHFETQYF	TGCAGTGCTCCCAGGGGGCACTTCGAGACCCAGTACTTC
TRBD2	TRBJ2-1	many	TRBV12-3/TRBV12-4	CASSFGLAYEQFF	TGTGCCAGCAGTTTCGGACTAGCCTATGAGCAGTTCTTC
NA	TRBJ2-6	NA	TRBV7-2	CASRAGVVGANVLTF	TGTGCCAGCAGGGCCGGGGTCGTTGGGGCCAACGTCCTGACTTTC
TRBD1	TRBJ1-1	few	TRBV20-1	CSARDAGGSTEAFF	TGCAGTGCTAGAGACGCAGGGGGTAGTACTGAAGCTTTCTTT
NA	TRBJ2-2	few	TRBV7-2	CASSLYVETGELFF	TGTGCCAGCAGCTTATACGTTGAGACCGGGGAGCTGTTTTTT
TRBD2	TRBJ2-7	NA	TRBV3-1	CASSPLGSSGGAYEQYF	TGTGCCAGCAGCCCCTTAGGGTCTAGCGGGGGGGCCTACGAGCAGTACTTC
TRBD2	TRBJ2-5	many	TRBV7-9	CASSLLGLPGLAGETQYF	TGTGCCAGCAGCTTATTGGGTCTCCCGGGACTAGCGGGCGAGACCCAGTACTTC
TRBD1	TRBJ1-6	NA	TRBV7-8	CANSLGSPGGSYNSPLHF	TGTGCCAACAGCTTAGGATCTCCAGGGGGGTCCTATAATTCACCCCTCCACTTT
TRBD1	TRBJ1-1	many	TRBV5-1	CASSSLSTGAEAFF	TGCGCCAGCAGCTCCCTCTCGACAGGGGCAGAAGCTTTCTTT
NA	TRBJ2-2	NA	TRBV20-1	CSAREQRNTGELFF	TGCAGTGCTAGAGAACAGCGAAACACCGGGGAGCTGTTTTTT
NA	TRBJ2-2	few	TRBV5-6	CASSLVELDTGELFF	TGTGCCAGCAGCTTGGTAGAGCTTGACACCGGGGAGCTGTTTTTT
NA	TRBJ2-6	few	TRBV5-1	CASSQGDGANVLTF	TGCGCCAGCTCCCAGGGCGATGGGGCCAACGTCCTGACTTTC
NA	TRBJ1-5	many	TRBV30	CAWSVRTGYSNQPQHF	TGTGCCTGGAGTGTTCGGACGGGCTATAGCAATCAGCCCCAGCATTTT